The rows below give T cell receptor beta chains drawn from one sample of a study of T cell repertoires in cytomegalovirus infection. TCRdb processed the reads anew with MiXCR; each CDR3 protein has one entry. The table records hundreds of thousands of distinct CDR3 sequences, around 24% of them present only once. The sample taken for sequencing was CD8+ T cells from PBMCs. These receptors came from a human donor in good health (CMV status not recorded). Some clones in this sample may be carry-over from other donors' samples. Both conserved end residues are part of each CDR3. A D gene is named only where the DNA matches it firmly. Size values are once, few and many counts, or a class for expanded clones, and some rows have none.

clone_size: NA
j_call: TRBJ1-6
d_call: NA
v_call: TRBV2
cdr3_aa: CASSEAYNSPLHF
cdr3_nt: TGTGCCAGCAGTGAAGCCTATAATTCACCCCTCCACTTT

clone_size: NA
j_call: TRBJ2-3
d_call: NA
v_call: TRBV7-9
cdr3_aa: CASSLWVFLSTDTQYF
cdr3_nt: TGTGCCAGCAGCTTATGGGTCTTCTTAAGCACAGATACGCAGTATTTT

clone_size: few
j_call: TRBJ1-2
d_call: NA
v_call: TRBV27
cdr3_aa: CASSPWGTGRYTF
cdr3_nt: TGTGCCAGCAGTCCCTGGGGTACAGGGAGATACACCTTC

clone_size: NA
j_call: TRBJ2-7
d_call: NA
v_call: TRBV24-1
cdr3_aa: CATSGQDQTYEQYF
cdr3_nt: TGTGCCACCAGTGGACAGGACCAAACCTACGAGCAGTACTTC

clone_size: NA
j_call: TRBJ1-5
d_call: NA
v_call: TRBV7-9
cdr3_aa: CASSLDGWGQPQHF
cdr3_nt: TGTGCCAGCAGCTTAGATGGGTGGGGTCAGCCCCAGCATTTT

clone_size: NA
j_call: TRBJ1-5
d_call: TRBD1
v_call: TRBV11-2
cdr3_aa: CASSSGQGGHF
cdr3_nt: TGTGCCAGCAGCTCTGGACAGGGCGGGCATTTT

clone_size: few
j_call: TRBJ1-1
d_call: NA
v_call: TRBV7-9
cdr3_aa: CASRDTGRLSTEAFF
cdr3_nt: TGTGCCAGCAGGGATACGGGGCGGCTTAGCACTGAAGCTTTCTTT

clone_size: few
j_call: TRBJ1-5
d_call: NA
v_call: TRBV20-1
cdr3_aa: CSARDRGGPFNQPQHF
cdr3_nt: TGCAGTGCTAGAGATAGGGGGGGCCCATTCAATCAGCCCCAGCATTTT

clone_size: NA
j_call: TRBJ2-3
d_call: NA
v_call: TRBV7-3
cdr3_aa: CASSIYAGTNKDTQYF
cdr3_nt: TGTGCCAGCAGCATCTACGCCGGGACAAATAAAGATACGCAGTATTTT

clone_size: many
j_call: TRBJ2-2
d_call: TRBD2
v_call: TRBV6-6
cdr3_aa: CASSLAGPTGELFF
cdr3_nt: TGTGCCAGCAGCTTAGCGGGACCTACCGGGGAGCTGTTTTTT

clone_size: NA
j_call: TRBJ2-6
d_call: NA
v_call: TRBV19
cdr3_aa: CASSINGGGANVLTF
cdr3_nt: TGTGCCAGTAGTATCAATGGTGGTGGGGCCAACGTCCTGACTTTC

clone_size: NA
j_call: TRBJ2-2
d_call: NA
v_call: TRBV6-8
cdr3_aa: CASGGDWTNTGELFF
cdr3_nt: TGTGCCAGCGGCGGGGATTGGACTAACACCGGGGAGCTGTTTTTT

clone_size: NA
j_call: TRBJ1-1
d_call: NA
v_call: TRBV7-9
cdr3_aa: CASSLGSPVNTEAFF
cdr3_nt: TGTGCCAGCAGCTTAGGCAGCCCAGTGAACACTGAAGCTTTCTTT

clone_size: NA
j_call: TRBJ2-1
d_call: NA
v_call: TRBV10-1
cdr3_aa: CASLDSQGGEQFF
cdr3_nt: TGCGCCAGCCTCGACTCCCAGGGGGGTGAGCAGTTCTTC

clone_size: many
j_call: TRBJ2-5
d_call: TRBD2
v_call: TRBV7-9
cdr3_aa: CASSLAPGLAAEETQYF
cdr3_nt: TGTGCCAGCAGCTTGGCTCCGGGACTAGCAGCGGAAGAGACCCAGTACTTC

clone_size: few
j_call: TRBJ1-1
d_call: NA
v_call: TRBV4-1
cdr3_aa: CASSQVPGTGAFF
cdr3_nt: TGCGCCAGCAGCCAAGTTCCGGGCACAGGTGCTTTCTTT

clone_size: many
j_call: TRBJ2-6
d_call: NA
v_call: TRBV7-8
cdr3_aa: CASSLAQGGANVLTF
cdr3_nt: TGTGCCAGCAGCTTAGCGCAAGGGGGGGCCAACGTCCTGACTTTC

clone_size: NA
j_call: TRBJ1-1
d_call: TRBD1
v_call: TRBV27
cdr3_aa: CASSFIGTENTEAFF
cdr3_nt: TGTGCCAGCAGTTTCATAGGGACAGAGAACACTGAAGCTTTCTTT

clone_size: many
j_call: TRBJ2-2
d_call: NA
v_call: TRBV7-9
cdr3_aa: CASSSEYTGELFF
cdr3_nt: TGTGCCAGCAGCTCCGAGTACACCGGGGAGCTGTTTTTT

clone_size: NA
j_call: TRBJ1-3
d_call: TRBD1
v_call: TRBV20-1
cdr3_aa: CSATGQGKGNTIYF
cdr3_nt: TGCAGTGCCACCGGACAGGGGAAAGGAAACACCATATATTTT